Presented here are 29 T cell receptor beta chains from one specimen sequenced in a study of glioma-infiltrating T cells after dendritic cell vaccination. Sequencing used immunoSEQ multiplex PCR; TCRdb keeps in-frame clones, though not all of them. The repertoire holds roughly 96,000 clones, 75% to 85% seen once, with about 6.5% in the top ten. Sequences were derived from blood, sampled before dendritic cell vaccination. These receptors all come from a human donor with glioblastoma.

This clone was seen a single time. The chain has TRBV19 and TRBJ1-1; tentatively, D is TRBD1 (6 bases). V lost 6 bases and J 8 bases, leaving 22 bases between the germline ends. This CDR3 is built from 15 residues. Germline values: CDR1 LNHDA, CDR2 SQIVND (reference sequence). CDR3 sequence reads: CASRKPGTPEGEAFF. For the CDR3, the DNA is TGTGCCAGTAGGAAACCCGGGACACCAGAAGGAGAAGCTTTCTTT.

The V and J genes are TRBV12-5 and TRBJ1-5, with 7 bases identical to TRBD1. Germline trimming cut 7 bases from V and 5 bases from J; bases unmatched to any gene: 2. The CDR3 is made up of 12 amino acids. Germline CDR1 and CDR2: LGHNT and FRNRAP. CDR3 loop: CASAQGDQPQHF. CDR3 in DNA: TGTGCTAGTGCCCAGGGGGATCAGCCCCAGCATTTT. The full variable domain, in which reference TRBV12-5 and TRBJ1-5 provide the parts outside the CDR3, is DARVTQTPRHKVTEMGQEVTMRCQPILGHNTVFWYRQTMMQGLELLAYFRNRAPLDDSGMPKDRFSAEMPDATLATLKIQPSEPRDSAVYFCASAQGDQPQHFGDGTRLSIL.

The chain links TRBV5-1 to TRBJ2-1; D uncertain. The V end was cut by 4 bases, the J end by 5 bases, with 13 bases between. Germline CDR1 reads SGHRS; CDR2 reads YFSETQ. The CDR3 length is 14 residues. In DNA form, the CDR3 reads TGCGCCAGCAGCCCCACTCCCCCCAACAATGAGCAGTTCTTC. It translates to CASSPTPPNNEQFF.

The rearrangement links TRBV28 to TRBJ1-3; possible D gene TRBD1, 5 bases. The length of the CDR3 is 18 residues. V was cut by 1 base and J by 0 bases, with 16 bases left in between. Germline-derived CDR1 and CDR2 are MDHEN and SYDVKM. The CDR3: CASSLFLRGLNSGNTIYF. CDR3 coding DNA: TGTGCCAGCAGTTTATTCCTGCGGGGACTCAACTCTGGAAACACCATATATTTT.

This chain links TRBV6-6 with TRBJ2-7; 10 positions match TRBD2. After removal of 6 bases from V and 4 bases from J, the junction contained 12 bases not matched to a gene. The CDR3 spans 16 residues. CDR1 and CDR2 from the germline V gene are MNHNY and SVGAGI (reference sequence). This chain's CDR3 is CASSTPTSGTKYEQYF. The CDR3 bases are TGTGCCAGCAGCACTCCTACTAGCGGGACAAAATACGAGCAGTACTTC.

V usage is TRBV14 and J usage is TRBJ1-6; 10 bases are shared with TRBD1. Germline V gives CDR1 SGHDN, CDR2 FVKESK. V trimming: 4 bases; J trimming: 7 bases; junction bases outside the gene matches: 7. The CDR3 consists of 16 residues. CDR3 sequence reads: CASSPDRGRWNSPLHF. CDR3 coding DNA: TGTGCCAGCAGCCCCGACAGGGGGCGATGGAATTCACCCCTCCACTTT.

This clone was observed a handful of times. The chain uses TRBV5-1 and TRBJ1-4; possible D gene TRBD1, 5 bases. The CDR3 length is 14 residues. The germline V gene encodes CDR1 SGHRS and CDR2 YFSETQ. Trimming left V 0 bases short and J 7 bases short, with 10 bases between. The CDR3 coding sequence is TGCGCCAGCAGCTTGGACAGGAAGATTGAAAAACTGTTTTTT. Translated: CASSLDRKIEKLFF.

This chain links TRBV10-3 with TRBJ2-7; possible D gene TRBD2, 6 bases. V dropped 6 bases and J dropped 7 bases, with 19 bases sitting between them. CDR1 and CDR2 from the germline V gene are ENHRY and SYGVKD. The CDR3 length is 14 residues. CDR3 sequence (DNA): TGTGCCATCAGCCGGACTACTGGCCTAAGGGAGCAGTACTTC. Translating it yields CAISRTTGLREQYF.

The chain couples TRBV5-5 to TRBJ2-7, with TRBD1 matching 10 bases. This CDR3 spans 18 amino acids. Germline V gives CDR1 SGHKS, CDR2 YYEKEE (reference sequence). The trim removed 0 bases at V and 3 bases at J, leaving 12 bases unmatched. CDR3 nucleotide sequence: TGTGCCAGCAGCTTGGTTGGGACAGGGGCAACGTTGAGCTACGAGCAGTACTTC. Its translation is CASSLVGTGATLSYEQYF.

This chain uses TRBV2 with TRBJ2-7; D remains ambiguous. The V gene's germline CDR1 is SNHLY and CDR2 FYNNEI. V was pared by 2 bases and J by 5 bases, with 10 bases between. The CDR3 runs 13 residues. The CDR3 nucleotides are TGTGCCAGCAGTGAACTAGAGGTCCACGAGCAGTACTTC. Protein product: CASSELEVHEQYF.

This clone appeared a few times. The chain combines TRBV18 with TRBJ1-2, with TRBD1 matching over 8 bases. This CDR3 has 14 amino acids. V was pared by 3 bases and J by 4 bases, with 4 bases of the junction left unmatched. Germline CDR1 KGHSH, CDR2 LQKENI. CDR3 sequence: CASSPGQGLYGYTF. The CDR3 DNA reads TGTGCCAGCTCACCTGGACAGGGCCTCTATGGCTACACCTTC.

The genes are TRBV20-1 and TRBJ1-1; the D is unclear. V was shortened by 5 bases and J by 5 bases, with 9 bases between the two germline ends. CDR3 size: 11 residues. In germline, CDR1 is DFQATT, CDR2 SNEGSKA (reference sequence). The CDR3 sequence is CSAPDGTEAFF. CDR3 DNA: TGCAGTGCTCCTGACGGGACTGAAGCTTTCTTT.

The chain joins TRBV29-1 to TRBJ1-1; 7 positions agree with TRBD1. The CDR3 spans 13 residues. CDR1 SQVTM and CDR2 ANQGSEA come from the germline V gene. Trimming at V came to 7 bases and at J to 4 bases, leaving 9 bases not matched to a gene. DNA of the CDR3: TGCAGCGGAGTGACAGGGTTAGCCACTGAAGCTTTCTTT. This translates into CSGVTGLATEAFF.

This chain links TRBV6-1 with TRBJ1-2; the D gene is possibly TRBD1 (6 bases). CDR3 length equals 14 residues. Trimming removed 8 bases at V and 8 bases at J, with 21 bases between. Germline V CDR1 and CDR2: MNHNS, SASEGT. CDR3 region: CASSGQSLGLGYTF. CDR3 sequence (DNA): TGTGCCAGCTCCGGACAGTCCCTAGGGCTAGGCTACACCTTC.

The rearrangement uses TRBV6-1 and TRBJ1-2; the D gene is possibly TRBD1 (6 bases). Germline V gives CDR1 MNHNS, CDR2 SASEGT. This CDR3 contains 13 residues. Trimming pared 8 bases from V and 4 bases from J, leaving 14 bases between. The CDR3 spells CASRGQIVYGYTF. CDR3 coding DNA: TGTGCCAGCCGGGGACAAATAGTCTATGGCTACACCTTC.

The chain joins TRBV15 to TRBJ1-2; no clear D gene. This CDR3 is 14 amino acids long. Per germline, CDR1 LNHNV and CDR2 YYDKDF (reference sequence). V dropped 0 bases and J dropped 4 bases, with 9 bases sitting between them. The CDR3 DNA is TGTGCCACCAGCAGAGATCGGCCAGGCTATGGCTACACCTTC. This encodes CATSRDRPGYGYTF.

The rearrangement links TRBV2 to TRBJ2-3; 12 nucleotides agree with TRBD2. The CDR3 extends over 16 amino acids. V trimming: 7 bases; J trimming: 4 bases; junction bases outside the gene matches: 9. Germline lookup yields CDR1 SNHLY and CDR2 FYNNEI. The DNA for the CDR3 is TGTGCCAGCACTACCCAACTAGCGGGAGGCGCAGATACGCAGTATTTT. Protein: CASTTQLAGGADTQYF.

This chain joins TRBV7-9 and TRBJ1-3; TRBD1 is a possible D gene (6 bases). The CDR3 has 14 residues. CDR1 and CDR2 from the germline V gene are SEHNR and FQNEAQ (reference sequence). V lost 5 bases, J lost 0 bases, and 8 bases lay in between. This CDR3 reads CASSQGSSGNTIYF. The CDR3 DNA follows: TGTGCCAGCAGCCAGGGGTCCTCTGGAAACACCATATATTTT.

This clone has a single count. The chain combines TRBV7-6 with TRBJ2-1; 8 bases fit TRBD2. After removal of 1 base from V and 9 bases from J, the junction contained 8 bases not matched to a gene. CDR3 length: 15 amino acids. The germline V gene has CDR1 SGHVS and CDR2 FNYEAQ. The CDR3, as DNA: TGTGCCAGCAGCTTAGAGCGGGGGTACAATGGTGAGCAGTTCTTC. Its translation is CASSLERGYNGEQFF.

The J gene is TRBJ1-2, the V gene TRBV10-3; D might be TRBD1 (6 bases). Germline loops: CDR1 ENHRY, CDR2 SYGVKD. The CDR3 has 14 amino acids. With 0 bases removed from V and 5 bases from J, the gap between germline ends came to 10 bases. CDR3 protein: CAISESSTGYGYTF. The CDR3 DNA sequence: TGTGCCATCAGTGAGTCGAGTACAGGGTATGGCTACACCTTC.

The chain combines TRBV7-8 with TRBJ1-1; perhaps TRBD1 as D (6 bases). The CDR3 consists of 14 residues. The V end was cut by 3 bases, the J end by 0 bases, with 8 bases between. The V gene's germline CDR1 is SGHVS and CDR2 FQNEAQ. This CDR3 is CASSFTGMNTEAFF. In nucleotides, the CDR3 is TGTGCCAGCAGCTTTACAGGGATGAACACTGAAGCTTTCTTT.

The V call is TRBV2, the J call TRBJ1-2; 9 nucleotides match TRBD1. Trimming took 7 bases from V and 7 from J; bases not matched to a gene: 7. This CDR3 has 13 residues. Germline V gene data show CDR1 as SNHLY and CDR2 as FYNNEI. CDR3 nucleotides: TGTGCCAGCACGGGACAGGGTATATTTGGCTACACCTTC. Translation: CASTGQGIFGYTF.

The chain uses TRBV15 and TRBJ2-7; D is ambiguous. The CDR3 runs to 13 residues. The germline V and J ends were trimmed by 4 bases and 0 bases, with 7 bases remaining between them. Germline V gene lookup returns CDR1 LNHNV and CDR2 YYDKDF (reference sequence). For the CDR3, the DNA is TGTGCCACCAGCAAAACGGTCTCCTACGAGCAGTACTTC. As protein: CATSKTVSYEQYF.

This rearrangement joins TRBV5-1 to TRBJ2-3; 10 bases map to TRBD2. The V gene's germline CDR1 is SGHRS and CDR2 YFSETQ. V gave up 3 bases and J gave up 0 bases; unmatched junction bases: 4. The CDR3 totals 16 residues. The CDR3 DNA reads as TGCGCCAGCAGCTCGGGACTAGCGTGGAGCACAGATACGCAGTATTTT. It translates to CASSSGLAWSTDTQYF. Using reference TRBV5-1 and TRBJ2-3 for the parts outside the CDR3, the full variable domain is KAGVTQTPRYLIKTRGQQVTLSCSPISGHRSVSWYQQTPGQGLQFLFEYFSETQRNKGNFPGRFSGRQFSNSRSEMNVSTLELGDSALYLCASSSGLAWSTDTQYFGPGTRLTVL.

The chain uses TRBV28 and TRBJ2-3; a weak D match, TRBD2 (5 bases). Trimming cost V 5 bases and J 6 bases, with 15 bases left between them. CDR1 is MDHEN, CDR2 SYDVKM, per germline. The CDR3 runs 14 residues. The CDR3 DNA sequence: TGTGCCAGCAGTCGCCAGTTAGCGCAGGATACGCAGTATTTT. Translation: CASSRQLAQDTQYF.

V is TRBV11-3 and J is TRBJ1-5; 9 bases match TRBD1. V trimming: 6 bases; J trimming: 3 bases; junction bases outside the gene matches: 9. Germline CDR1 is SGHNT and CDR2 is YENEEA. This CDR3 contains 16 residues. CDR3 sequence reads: CASRPGDRAINQPQHF. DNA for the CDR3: TGTGCCAGCAGACCCGGGGACAGGGCGATCAATCAGCCCCAGCATTTT.

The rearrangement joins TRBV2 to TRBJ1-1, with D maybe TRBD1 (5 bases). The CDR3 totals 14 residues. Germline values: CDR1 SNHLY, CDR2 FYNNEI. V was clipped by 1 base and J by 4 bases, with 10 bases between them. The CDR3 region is CASSEGQGFTEAFF. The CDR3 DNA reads TGTGCCAGCAGTGAAGGGCAGGGTTTCACTGAAGCTTTCTTT.

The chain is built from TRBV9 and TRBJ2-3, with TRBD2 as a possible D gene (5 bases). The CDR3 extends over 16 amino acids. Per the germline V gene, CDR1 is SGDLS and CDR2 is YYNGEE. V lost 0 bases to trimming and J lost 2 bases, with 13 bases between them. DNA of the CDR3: TGTGCCAGCAGCGTAGAAGTTAGCGCATACACAGATACGCAGTATTTT. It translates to CASSVEVSAYTDTQYF.

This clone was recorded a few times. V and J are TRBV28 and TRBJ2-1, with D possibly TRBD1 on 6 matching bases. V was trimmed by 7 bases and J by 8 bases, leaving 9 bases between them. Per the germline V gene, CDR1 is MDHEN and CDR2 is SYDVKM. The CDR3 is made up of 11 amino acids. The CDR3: CASIHRDEQFF. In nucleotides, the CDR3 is TGTGCCAGCATCCACAGGGATGAGCAGTTCTTC.